A single sample gave rise to the 29 T cell receptor beta chains below, sequenced in a study of cytotoxic CD8 clonotypes in ibrutinib-treated CLL. Libraries were prepared by immunoSEQ multiplex PCR; TCRdb keeps only in-frame clonotypes and omits some of them. The table has tens of thousands of clones, around two thirds seen once. Specimen: PBMCs, collected after 12 months of ibrutinib treatment. The receptors come from a human donor with chronic lymphocytic leukemia.

This clone has a handful of counts. CDR3 nucleotides: TGTGCCAGTAGTATTGTCAGGGGGCTCGATGGCTACACCTTC. Translation: CASSIVRGLDGYTF. The V and J genes are TRBV19 and TRBJ1-2, with 8 bases lining up with TRBD1. V shed 3 bases, J shed 6 bases, and the junction held 6 bases outside the gene matches. CDR1 LNHDA and CDR2 SQIVND come from the germline V gene (reference sequence). The CDR3 contains 14 residues.

This clone was recorded only once. This sequence joins TRBV7-9 and TRBJ2-1, with TRBD1 matching 7 bases. This CDR3 is 15 amino acids long. Germline V lookup: CDR1 SEHNR, CDR2 FQNEAQ (reference sequence). V was pared by 4 bases and J by 5 bases, with 8 bases of the junction left unmatched. The CDR3 region is CASSSGTDYNNEQFF. CDR3 DNA sequence: TGTGCCAGCAGCTCGGGGACAGACTACAACAATGAGCAGTTCTTC.

The CDR3 sequence: CASSQLLAGGPSTDTQYF. The CDR3 DNA is TGCGCCAGCAGTCAATTACTAGCGGGGGGCCCTAGCACAGATACGCAGTATTTT. The rearrangement joins TRBV23-1 to TRBJ2-3; 12 bases are shared with TRBD2. TRBV23-1 qualifies as an ORF whose function is uncertain. The CDR3 contains 18 residues. V shed 1 base and J 0 bases; nucleotides not matched to a gene: 5.

The genes are TRBV13 and TRBJ1-1; the D is unclear. Germline values: CDR1 PRHDT, CDR2 FYEKMQ (reference sequence). V dropped 2 bases and J dropped 6 bases, with 10 bases sitting between them. The CDR3 spans 13 residues. CDR3 DNA: TGTGCCAGCAGCTTATATGGGATCTCTGAAGCTTTCTTT. It codes for CASSLYGISEAFF.

The chain carries TRBV5-4 and TRBJ1-2; possibly TRBD1 for D (6 bases). Trimming removed 3 bases at V and 8 bases at J, with 29 bases between. Germline-derived CDR1 and CDR2 are SGHNT and YYREEE (reference sequence). The CDR3 length is 18 residues. The CDR3 sequence: CASSSNKQGVGVPIGYTF. CDR3 nucleotide sequence: TGTGCCAGCAGCTCCAACAAACAGGGAGTGGGGGTGCCCATCGGCTACACCTTC.

The gene calls are TRBV5-5 and TRBJ1-2; weak D call: TRBD1 (5 bases). This CDR3 comprises 14 residues. Germline lookup yields CDR1 SGHKS and CDR2 YYEKEE (reference sequence). V was trimmed by 0 bases and J by 3 bases, leaving 9 bases between them. CDR3 sequence: CASSLVDSYYGYTF. The CDR3 DNA is TGTGCCAGCAGCTTGGTTGACAGCTACTATGGCTACACCTTC.

The chain is built from TRBV30 and TRBJ2-4; D ambiguous. V lost 0 bases to trimming and J lost 1 base, with 10 bases between them. The CDR3 contains 15 residues. Germline V gene data show CDR1 as GTSNPN and CDR2 as SVGIG (reference sequence). CDR3 DNA: TGTGCCTGGAGTGTACGGTCGTGGGCCAAAAACATTCAGTACTTC. It specifies CAWSVRSWAKNIQYF.

This clone turned up a few times. This chain uses TRBV6-1 with TRBJ2-4, with a weak D call TRBD1 (6 bases). CDR3 size: 16 residues. V shed 3 bases and J shed 2 bases, with 14 bases lying between them. Germline CDR1 MNHNS, CDR2 SASEGT. In nucleotides, the CDR3 is TGTGCCAGCAGTGAGGGGGCAGGGCGAACCAAAAACATTCAGTACTTC. Translation: CASSEGAGRTKNIQYF.

V and J are TRBV4-3 and TRBJ1-4; D is uncertain. With 4 bases removed from V and 8 bases from J, the gap between germline ends came to 17 bases. This CDR3 has 15 residues. The germline gives CDR1 LGHNA, CDR2 YSLEER. In nucleotides, the CDR3 is TGCGCCAGCAGCCCAGCCCCGCAGACGGGAGAAAAACTGTTTTTT. Translation gives CASSPAPQTGEKLFF.

This CDR3 is CASRWTTVEPQHF. The CDR3 DNA reads as TGTGCCAGCAGATGGACGACGGTGGAGCCCCAGCATTTT. This rearrangement joins TRBV28 to TRBJ1-5, with D uncertain. The germline CDR1 and CDR2 sequences are MDHEN and SYDVKM. Trimming cost V 6 bases and J 8 bases, with 14 bases left between them. This CDR3 region has 13 residues.

The chain recombines TRBV11-3 with TRBJ2-1; TRBD2 matches 10 bases. Trimming removed 5 bases from V and 2 bases from J; junction bases left unmatched: 3. In germline, CDR1 is SGHNT, CDR2 YENEEA. This CDR3 region has 15 residues. Written as DNA, the CDR3 is TGTGCCAGCAGCCTAGCGGGGGATGCCTACAATGAGCAGTTCTTC. Encoded protein: CASSLAGDAYNEQFF.

This clone showed up just a few times. V and J are TRBV2 and TRBJ2-2; 7 bases fit TRBD1. Germline values: CDR1 SNHLY, CDR2 FYNNEI. The CDR3 length is 15 residues. Trimming took 2 bases from V and 1 from J; bases not matched to a gene: 1. The CDR3 reads CASSENRGNTGELFF. CDR3 DNA: TGTGCCAGCAGTGAAAACAGGGGGAACACCGGGGAGCTGTTTTTT.

This clone was detected only once. This sequence joins TRBV10-3 and TRBJ2-1, with 7 bases identical to TRBD1. The V gene's germline CDR1 is ENHRY and CDR2 SYGVKD. Trimming took 10 bases from V and 6 from J; bases not matched to a gene: 3. There are 11 residues in the CDR3. Written as DNA, the CDR3 is TGTGCCACCGACAGGGTCAATGAGCAGTTCTTC. Amino acid sequence: CATDRVNEQFF.

V usage is TRBV27 and J usage is TRBJ2-5; D perhaps matches TRBD2 (5 bases). The CDR3 consists of 13 residues. Germline-derived CDR1 and CDR2 are MNHEY and SMNVEV (reference sequence). The germline V and J ends were trimmed by 1 base and 4 bases, with 7 bases remaining between them. CDR3 region: CASSLYRGETQYF. DNA of the CDR3: TGTGCCAGCAGTTTATATCGGGGAGAGACCCAGTACTTC.

This clone came up a few times. This chain joins TRBV7-2 and TRBJ2-1; TRBD2 matches 7 bases. The V gene's germline CDR1 is SGHTA and CDR2 FQGNSA. This CDR3 comprises 16 residues. V was clipped by 5 bases and J by 0 bases; unmatched bases: 7. This chain's CDR3 is CASSPLGGGSYNEQFF. In DNA form, the CDR3 reads TGTGCCAGCAGCCCATTGGGGGGGGGCTCCTACAATGAGCAGTTCTTC.

In this sample, this clone turned up a few times. This chain links TRBV7-9 with TRBJ1-2, with 7 bases identical to TRBD1. This CDR3 has 16 residues. Germline-derived CDR1 and CDR2 are SEHNR and FQNEAQ (reference sequence). The trim removed 5 bases at V and 3 bases at J, leaving 12 bases unmatched. For the CDR3, the DNA is TGTGCCAGCAGCCCCCGGACAGGCCGCTATTACTATGGCTACACCTTC. Protein product: CASSPRTGRYYYGYTF.

This rearrangement joins TRBV5-1 to TRBJ2-2; D remains unclear. This CDR3 has 15 residues. Per germline, CDR1 SGHRS and CDR2 YFSETQ. The V and J ends lost 0 bases and 4 bases respectively, with 10 bases between them. The CDR3 loop is CASSLALRSTGELFF. In nucleotides, the CDR3 is TGCGCCAGCAGCTTGGCCCTACGAAGCACCGGGGAGCTGTTTTTT.

The chain employs TRBV12-5 and TRBJ2-7, with 10 bases aligning to TRBD1. This CDR3 is built from 16 residues. V was clipped by 1 base and J by 6 bases; unmatched bases: 9. The germline CDR1 and CDR2 sequences are LGHNT and FRNRAP. This CDR3 reads CASGLETSGTGVEQYF. CDR3 bases: TGTGCTAGTGGTTTGGAGACTTCCGGGACAGGGGTCGAGCAGTACTTC. The full variable domain, its missing parts supplied by reference TRBV12-5 and TRBJ2-7, is DARVTQTPRHKVTEMGQEVTMRCQPILGHNTVFWYRQTMMQGLELLAYFRNRAPLDDSGMPKDRFSAEMPDATLATLKIQPSEPRDSAVYFCASGLETSGTGVEQYFGPGTRLTVT.

This chain connects TRBV5-1 to TRBJ1-1, with 7 bases that match TRBD1. From germline, CDR1 is SGHRS and CDR2 YFSETQ. This CDR3 spans 20 amino acids. V shed 3 bases and J 0 bases; nucleotides not matched to a gene: 20. This CDR3 is CASSSQTRDRKRYLNTEAFF. The CDR3, as DNA: TGCGCCAGCAGCTCACAGACCCGGGACAGAAAACGATATTTGAACACTGAAGCTTTCTTT.

The chain combines TRBV4-2 with TRBJ1-5, with D possibly TRBD1 on 6 matching bases. This CDR3 is built from 15 residues. Germline V CDR1 and CDR2: LGHNA, YNFKEQ. V was shortened by 0 bases and J by 4 bases, with 10 bases between the two germline ends. The DNA for the CDR3 is TGTGCCAGCAGCCAAGAGGAAGGGGGTAATCAGCCCCAGCATTTT. It codes for CASSQEEGGNQPQHF.

The V gene is TRBV7-8, the J gene TRBJ1-2, with 7 bases fitting TRBD1. This CDR3 has 16 residues. V gave up 4 bases and J gave up 2 bases; unmatched junction bases: 10. The V gene's germline CDR1 is SGHVS and CDR2 FQNEAQ. The chain's CDR3 is CASSSGRMTGNYGYTF. CDR3 sequence (DNA): TGTGCCAGCAGCTCCGGACGAATGACAGGGAACTATGGCTACACCTTC.

The chain is built from TRBV5-1 and TRBJ1-1; D is uncertain. Germline values: CDR1 SGHRS, CDR2 YFSETQ. This CDR3 is built from 13 residues. V shed 0 bases and J shed 1 base, with 4 bases lying between them. The CDR3 nucleotides read TGCGCCAGCAGCTTGGTAACGAACACTGAAGCTTTCTTT. The encoded protein is CASSLVTNTEAFF.

This clone was counted a few times. This chain links TRBV19 with TRBJ1-5; no firm D call. Germline CDR1 is LNHDA and CDR2 is SQIVND (reference sequence). This CDR3 region has 14 residues. V was clipped by 4 bases and J by 0 bases, with 7 bases between them. The CDR3 here is CASSKVDSNQPQHF. DNA for the CDR3: TGTGCCAGTAGTAAGGTGGATAGCAATCAGCCCCAGCATTTT.

The chain uses TRBV6-1 and TRBJ1-4; 8 positions agree with TRBD1. The CDR3 contains 15 residues. With 4 bases clipped from V and 7 bases from J, the junction kept 8 bases outside the gene matches. CDR1 MNHNS and CDR2 SASEGT come from the germline V gene. CDR3 region: CASSVSRDRREKLFF. The CDR3 DNA reads as TGTGCCAGCAGTGTCTCCCGGGACAGGCGTGAAAAACTGTTTTTT.

V gene TRBV30 combines with J gene TRBJ2-5, with 11 bases aligning to TRBD2. The V gene's germline CDR1 is GTSNPN and CDR2 SVGIG (reference sequence). The CDR3 sequence is 14 residues long. The V and J ends lost 2 bases and 5 bases, in that order; junction bases with no gene match: 4. Written as DNA, the CDR3 is TGTGCCTGGAGTAGGGCTAGCGGGGGGGAGACCCAGTACTTC. It is translated as CAWSRASGGETQYF.

J is TRBJ1-1 and V is TRBV18; tentatively, D is TRBD1 (5 bases). CDR1 and CDR2 from the germline V gene are KGHSH and LQKENI. This CDR3 is 13 amino acids long. V gave up 6 bases and J gave up 8 bases, with 16 bases separating them. The CDR3 here is CASSDATGTEAFF. As DNA, the CDR3 is TGTGCCAGCTCCGACGCTACGGGGACCGAAGCTTTCTTT.

The V call is TRBV6-6, the J call TRBJ1-6, with a possible D match to TRBD1 (5 bases). CDR1 is MNHNY, CDR2 SVGAGI, per germline (reference sequence). This CDR3 is 14 amino acids long. Deletions cut 0 bases from V and 6 bases from J, with 6 bases between. The CDR3: CASSYSGGNSPLHF. In nucleotides, the CDR3 is TGTGCCAGCAGTTACTCTGGGGGTAATTCACCCCTCCACTTT.

V and J are TRBV5-1 and TRBJ2-3; D unclear. Germline V gene lookup returns CDR1 SGHRS and CDR2 YFSETQ. The CDR3 consists of 16 residues. The germline V and J ends were trimmed by 0 bases and 0 bases, with 11 bases remaining between them. The chain's CDR3 is CASSLVSLSSTDTQYF. In DNA form, the CDR3 reads TGCGCCAGCAGCTTGGTTAGCCTTTCTAGCACAGATACGCAGTATTTT. The variable domain in full, completed from reference TRBV5-1 and TRBJ2-3, reads KAGVTQTPRYLIKTRGQQVTLSCSPISGHRSVSWYQQTPGQGLQFLFEYFSETQRNKGNFPGRFSGRQFSNSRSEMNVSTLELGDSALYLCASSLVSLSSTDTQYFGPGTRLTVL.

The chain carries TRBV11-3 and TRBJ2-2; 7 nucleotides line up with TRBD2. The trim removed 5 bases at V and 1 base at J, leaving 10 bases unmatched. CDR3 length equals 17 residues. Germline V lookup: CDR1 SGHNT, CDR2 YENEEA. The CDR3 loop is CASSRYGGGGNTGELFF. CDR3 nucleotide sequence: TGTGCCAGCAGCCGTTACGGTGGCGGGGGGAACACCGGGGAGCTGTTTTTT.